This TCR beta chain was sequenced for a study of CD8 T cells in ankylosing spondylitis. General study points: Disease-linked clones were found to be CD8+ and relatively rare in peripheral blood. In ankylosing spondylitis patients, matched synovial fluid reportedly showed significant enrichment of disease-linked clones. Prior work had noted some motif variants in reactive arthritis blood and synovial fluid.

Making the TCR beta libraries involved quantitative 5'-RACE with molecular barcodes. TCRdb reanalysed the 5' RACE reads using MiXCR and keeps one entry per CDR3 protein. The table has hundreds of thousands of distinct CDR3 sequences, roughly 22% seen once. This clonotype turned up a few times. Its antigen remains unknown. The TCR was taken from a male donor with ankylosing spondylitis or in good health (not recorded which). The sample consisted of blood, either unsorted or a sorted T cell fraction (not recorded which).

The CDR3 bases are TGCAGTGCTAGGGCGGGTATATTGAACACCGGGGAGCTGTTTTTT. The encoded protein is CSARAGILNTGELFF. This chain uses TRBV20-1 with TRBJ2-2, with D maybe TRBD2 (5 bases). V was shortened by 3 bases and J by 1 base, with 12 bases between the two germline ends. CDR1 DFQATT and CDR2 SNEGSKA come from the germline V gene (reference sequence). The CDR3 is 15 amino acids.